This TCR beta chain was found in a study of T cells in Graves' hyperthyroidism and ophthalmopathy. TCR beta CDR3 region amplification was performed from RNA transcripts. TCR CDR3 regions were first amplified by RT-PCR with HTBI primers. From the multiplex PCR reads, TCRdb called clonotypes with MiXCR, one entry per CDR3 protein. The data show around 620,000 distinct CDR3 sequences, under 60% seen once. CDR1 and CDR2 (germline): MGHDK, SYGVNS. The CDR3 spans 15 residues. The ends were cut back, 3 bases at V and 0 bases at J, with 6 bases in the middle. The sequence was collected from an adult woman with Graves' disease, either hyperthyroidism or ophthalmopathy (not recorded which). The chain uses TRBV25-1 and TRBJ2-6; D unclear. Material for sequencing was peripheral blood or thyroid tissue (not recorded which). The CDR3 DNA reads TGTGCCAGCAGTGAGCGTTACTCTGGGGCCAACGTCCTGACTTTC. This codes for CASSERYSGANVLTF.